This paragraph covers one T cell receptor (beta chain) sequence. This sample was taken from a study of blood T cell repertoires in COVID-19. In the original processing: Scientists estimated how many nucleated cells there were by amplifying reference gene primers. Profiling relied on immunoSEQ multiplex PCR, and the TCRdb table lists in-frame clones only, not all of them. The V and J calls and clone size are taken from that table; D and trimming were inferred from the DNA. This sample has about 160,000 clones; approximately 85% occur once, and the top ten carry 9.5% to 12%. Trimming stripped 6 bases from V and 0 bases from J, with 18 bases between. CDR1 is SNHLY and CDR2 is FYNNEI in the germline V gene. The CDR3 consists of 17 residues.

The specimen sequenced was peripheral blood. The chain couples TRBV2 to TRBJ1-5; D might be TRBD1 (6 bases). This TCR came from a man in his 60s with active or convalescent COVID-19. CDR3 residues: CASRTDSLPNSNQPQHF. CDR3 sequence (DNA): TGTGCCAGCAGGACGGACAGCCTACCAAATAGCAATCAGCCCCAGCATTTT. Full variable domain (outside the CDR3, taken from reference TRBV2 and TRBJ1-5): EPEVTQTPSHQVTQMGQEVILRCVPISNHLYFYWYRQILGQKVEFLVSFYNNEISEKSEIFDDQFSVERPDGSNFTLKIRSTKLEDSAMYFCASRTDSLPNSNQPQHFGDGTRLSIL.